These T cell receptor beta chains were read from a single sample in a study of T and B cells in COVID-19 patients. TCRdb analysed the multiplex PCR reads with MiXCR anew, one entry per CDR3 protein. This table has under 7,000 distinct CDR3 sequences, 25% to 30% appearing once. What was sequenced was blood. The receptors originated from a human donor with active COVID-19. Both conserved end residues are part of each CDR3. The D gene is left open where the match is weak. Expanded clones get a size class; other rows say once, few or many, or leave the size out.

V	J	D	size	DNA	CDR3
TRBV19	TRBJ2-5	.	medium-sized	TGTGCCAGTAGTACAACGGGGGCGAATATTGAGACCCAGTACTTC	CASSTTGANIETQYF
TRBV18	TRBJ2-1	TRBD2	medium-sized	TGTGCCAGCTCACCTCTAGCGGGAGGAGGGAATGAGCAGTTCTTC	CASSPLAGGGNEQFF
TRBV7-2	TRBJ2-5	.	medium-sized	TGTGCCAGCAGCTTAGGAGACAGGATAGAGACCCAGTACTTC	CASSLGDRIETQYF
TRBV5-4	TRBJ2-3	TRBD2	many	TGTGCCAGCAGCCCGGGACTAGCGGGTGCAGATACGCAGTATTTT	CASSPGLAGADTQYF
TRBV4-3	TRBJ2-5	TRBD2	few	TGCGCCAGCAGCCCATGGACTAGCCAGGAGACCCAGTACTTC	CASSPWTSQETQYF
TRBV18	TRBJ2-1	TRBD1	medium-sized	TGTGCCAGCTCACCACCCGACAGGGATGAGCAGTTCTTC	CASSPPDRDEQFF
TRBV18	TRBJ1-2	.	many	TGTGCCAGCTCACCACCTTCGACCGTAACGAACACCTTC	CASSPPSTVTNTF
TRBV7-2	TRBJ2-2	.	few	TGTGCCAGCAGCTTACTGGCCACCGGGGAGCTGTTTTTT	CASSLLATGELFF
TRBV28	TRBJ2-3	TRBD1	few	TGTGCCACTGACGGGACAGGGGAGGCAGATACGCAGTATTTT	CATDGTGEADTQYF
TRBV6-1	TRBJ1-1	.	.	TGTGCCATCAGTGAGCTGAGGCCTAACGCTGAAGCTTTCTTT	CAISELRPNAEAFF
TRBV20-1	TRBJ2-7	TRBD2	.	TGCAGTGCTACAGCGGGGGGCCCCTCCTACGAGCAGTACTTC	CSATAGGPSYEQYF